Only a few counts were recorded for the clone carrying this TCR beta chain. The data stem from a study of blood T cell repertoires in COVID-19. Study overall: PBMCs, B-cell-depleted T cells, or T cells were the source of the cDNA or gDNA that made up the material.

Seattle's cohort entered during active infection and was followed longitudinally. The V gene's germline CDR1 is SGHRS and CDR2 YFSETQ. The CDR3 covers 15 residues. The ends were cut back, 0 bases at V and 5 bases at J, with 12 bases in the middle. The assay was immunoSEQ multiplex PCR, and TCRdb's table has in-frame clones only and misses some. This sample has roughly 230,000 clones; roughly 90% occur once, and the top ten carry roughly 2%. The chain couples TRBV5-1 to TRBJ1-5; a weak D match, TRBD1 (5 bases). The sample was peripheral blood. This clonotype was obtained from a woman in her fifties or sixties with COVID-19, enrolled during active disease. This CDR3 is CASSLVGRADQPQHF. The CDR3 DNA reads as TGCGCCAGCAGCTTGGTCGGCAGGGCAGATCAGCCCCAGCATTTT.